These 28 T cell receptor beta chains were all obtained from the same sample, sequenced in a study of cytomegalovirus exposure and HLA in healthy donors. PCR amplification relied on 60 Vbeta primers (plus 13 Jbeta primers). The repertoire was sequenced with immunoSEQ multiplex PCR; TCRdb's copy has only in-frame clones and lacks some. Altogether about 180,000 clones are present, just over 75% being singletons, with the ten largest covering roughly 1.4%. The sequenced sample consisted of PBMCs. These receptor sequences come from a man between 18 and 35 years old in good health and CMV-seronegative.

The rearrangement joins TRBV5-1 to TRBJ2-2; TRBD1 aligns across 9 bases. CDR3 size: 16 residues. V shed 4 bases, J shed 1 base, and the junction held 5 bases outside the gene matches. From germline, CDR1 is SGHRS and CDR2 YFSETQ. The CDR3 DNA follows: TGCGCCAGCAGCCCCGGGACAGGGCTGAACACCGGGGAGCTGTTTTTT. It codes for CASSPGTGLNTGELFF. Supplemented by reference TRBV5-1 and TRBJ2-2, the full variable domain reads KAGVTQTPRYLIKTRGQQVTLSCSPISGHRSVSWYQQTPGQGLQFLFEYFSETQRNKGNFPGRFSGRQFSNSRSEMNVSTLELGDSALYLCASSPGTGLNTGELFFGEGSRLTVL.

A remark on this clone: The junction departs from germline at one end; a sequencing error may be responsible. The chain combines TRBV7-7 with TRBJ2-3; a weak D match, TRBD1 (6 bases). The germline V gene encodes CDR1 SSHAT and CDR2 FNYEAQ (reference sequence). The CDR3 extends over 15 amino acids. CDR3 protein: CASSLAPGGTDTQYF. Here the CDR3 DNA reads TGTGCTAGCAGCTTAGCACCAGGGGGCACAGATACGCAGTATTTT.

The chain couples TRBV30 to TRBJ1-3, with D maybe TRBD1 (5 bases). Germline CDR1 reads GTSNPN; CDR2 reads SVGIG (reference sequence). The CDR3 loop spans 14 amino acids. V was shortened by 1 base and J by 0 bases, with 7 bases between the two germline ends. CDR3 bases: TGTGCCTGGAGTGGACAGCCCTCTGGAAACACCATATATTTT. Encoded protein: CAWSGQPSGNTIYF.

Note on this clone: The junction shows a germline mismatch at one end, possibly a read error. The gene calls are TRBV30 and TRBJ1-2; TRBD1 is a possible D gene (6 bases). The CDR3 runs to 13 residues. The V gene's germline CDR1 is GTSNPN and CDR2 SVGIG (reference sequence). CDR3 amino acids: CAWYRVLNYDYTF. In DNA form, the CDR3 reads TGTGCCTGGTACAGGGTGTTGAACTATGACTACACCTTC.

The chain is built from TRBV30 and TRBJ1-2, with 8 positions matching TRBD1. This CDR3 contains 14 residues. After removal of 3 bases from V and 5 bases from J, the junction contained 8 bases not matched to a gene. Germline values: CDR1 GTSNPN, CDR2 SVGIG (reference sequence). For the CDR3, the DNA is TGTGCCTGGAGGGTGGACAGGGATTATTATGGCTACACCTTC. It encodes CAWRVDRDYYGYTF.

This chain links TRBV11-2 with TRBJ2-5; maybe TRBD2 (6 bases). The CDR3 is 16 residues long. Trimming cost V 1 base and J 1 base, with 13 bases left between them. Germline V lookup: CDR1 SGHAT, CDR2 FQNNGV. The CDR3 sequence: CASSLVPSAVQETQYF. CDR3 nucleotide sequence: TGTGCCAGCAGCTTAGTCCCTAGCGCAGTCCAAGAGACCCAGTACTTC.

This chain connects TRBV6-5 to TRBJ2-7; D possibly corresponds to TRBD1 (8 bases). CDR1 is MNHEY and CDR2 is SVGAGI in the germline V gene. The CDR3 covers 15 residues. V gave up 5 bases and J gave up 3 bases, with 17 bases separating them. The CDR3 loop reads CASSLGGTGNYEQYF. The CDR3 DNA is TGTGCCAGCAGTCTCGGGGGGACAGGAAACTACGAGCAGTACTTC.

The rearrangement links TRBV29-1 to TRBJ2-5; 9 positions match TRBD2. The CDR3 length is 15 residues. Germline CDR1 is SQVTM and CDR2 is ANQGSEA. After removal of 4 bases from V and 7 bases from J, the junction contained 13 bases not matched to a gene. In DNA, the CDR3 is TGCAGCGTTGGGGGGGTAGCGGGGGCTCTAGGGACCCAGTACTTC. Amino acids: CSVGGVAGALGTQYF.

The chain joins TRBV11-2 to TRBJ2-1; 16 bases match TRBD2. The germline V gene has CDR1 SGHAT and CDR2 FQNNGV. Germline trimming cut 2 bases from V and 4 bases from J; bases unmatched to any gene: 5. The CDR3 has 18 amino acids. CDR3 loop: CASSLSGTSGGVYNEQFF. The CDR3 DNA sequence: TGTGCCAGCAGCTTATCTGGGACTAGCGGGGGGGTATACAATGAGCAGTTCTTC.

This clone came up once. CDR3 bases: TGCGCCAGCAGTTTCCACTGGGCTAGCGGCCTCTCAAGGAGAGCCTACAATGAGCAGTTCTTC. Protein sequence: CASSFHWASGLSRRAYNEQFF. The rearrangement joins TRBV5-1 to TRBJ2-1, with 7 bases fitting TRBD2. This CDR3 comprises 21 residues. Germline CDR1 SGHRS, CDR2 YFSETQ. With V trimmed by 5 bases and J by 2 bases, 25 bases remained unmatched.

DNA of the CDR3: TGTGCCAGCACTCCGAGCGGGACAGGGGGCCTCGAGCAGTACTTC. Residues: CASTPSGTGGLEQYF. The chain has TRBV7-2 and TRBJ2-7; 12 positions match TRBD1. CDR1 and CDR2 from the germline V gene are SGHTA and FQGNSA. Unmatched junction bases numbered 10, after V lost 7 bases and J lost 6 bases. This CDR3 is built from 15 residues. Supplemented by reference TRBV7-2 and TRBJ2-7, the full variable domain reads GAGVSQSPSNKVTEKGKDVELRCDPISGHTALYWYRQSLGQGLEFLIYFQGNSAPDKSGLPSDRFSAERTGGSVSTLTIQRTQQEDSAVYLCASTPSGTGGLEQYFGPGTRLTVT.

The J gene is TRBJ2-7, the V gene TRBV30; TRBD1 is a possible D gene (5 bases). V lost 1 base and J 6 bases, leaving 16 bases between the germline ends. CDR1 and CDR2 from the germline V gene are GTSNPN and SVGIG (reference sequence). The CDR3 runs 14 residues. CDR3 coding DNA: TGTGCCTGGAGTGGGCAGGGAAGGACCTCCGAGCAGTACTTC. Translating it yields CAWSGQGRTSEQYF.

The CDR3 loop is CASSRWTGSNTGELFF. CDR3 DNA sequence: TGTGCCAGCAGCCGATGGACAGGTTCGAACACCGGGGAGCTGTTTTTT. The chain couples TRBV5-6 to TRBJ2-2; TRBD1 aligns across 7 bases. J gave up 0 bases and V 4 bases, and 6 bases lay outside the gene matches. Germline values: CDR1 SGHDT, CDR2 YYEEEE. The CDR3 is 16 residues long. Full variable domain (remainder filled in from reference TRBV5-6 and TRBJ2-2): DAGVTQSPTHLIKTRGQQVTLRCSPKSGHDTVSWYQQALGQGPQFIFQYYEEEERQRGNFPDRFSGHQFPNYSSELNVNALLLGDSALYLCASSRWTGSNTGELFFGEGSRLTVL.

The chain has TRBV18 and TRBJ2-7; tentative D call: TRBD1 (5 bases). Germline V gives CDR1 KGHSH, CDR2 LQKENI. Trimming shortened V by 2 bases and J by 3 bases, and 17 bases separated the two germline ends. This CDR3 contains 16 residues. CDR3 residues: CASSPAPGNSFYEQYF. The CDR3 DNA sequence: TGTGCCAGCTCACCAGCCCCAGGGAACAGTTTCTACGAGCAGTACTTC.

This clone was seen just once. The J gene is TRBJ1-2, the V gene TRBV6-1; 12 bases line up with TRBD1. Germline trimming cut 6 bases from V and 7 bases from J; bases unmatched to any gene: 6. CDR3 length: 14 amino acids. CDR1 is MNHNS, CDR2 SASEGT, per germline. CDR3 sequence reads: CASRAPGQGAGYTF. The CDR3 nucleotides read TGTGCCAGCAGGGCCCCGGGACAGGGGGCTGGCTACACCTTC.

V and J are TRBV30 and TRBJ2-5; the match to TRBD2 covers 7 bases. The CDR3 has 13 residues. CDR1 GTSNPN and CDR2 SVGIG come from the germline V gene (reference sequence). With 0 bases clipped from V and 3 bases from J, the junction kept 1 base outside the gene matches. In nucleotides, the CDR3 is TGTGCCTGGAGTGTCCTAGCGGAAGAGACCCAGTACTTC. Translated, it gives CAWSVLAEETQYF.

V usage is TRBV18 and J usage is TRBJ2-7; the D gene is possibly TRBD1 (5 bases). CDR3 length equals 14 residues. V lost 6 bases and J lost 2, with 14 bases in between. The germline V gene encodes CDR1 KGHSH and CDR2 LQKENI. The CDR3 protein is CASSKAQGTYEQYF. Written as DNA, the CDR3 is TGTGCCAGCTCCAAGGCCCAGGGAACCTACGAGCAGTACTTC.

This chain connects TRBV7-9 to TRBJ1-4, with TRBD1 matching over 8 bases. V lost 1 base to trimming and J lost 8 bases; unmatched junction nucleotides: 3. The CDR3 consists of 14 residues. CDR1 is SEHNR and CDR2 is FQNEAQ in the germline V gene (reference sequence). The CDR3 DNA follows: TGTGCCAGCAGCTTAGGACAGGGGACAGAAAAACTGTTTTTT. Protein sequence: CASSLGQGTEKLFF.

This clone was recorded only once. The chain is built from TRBV30 and TRBJ2-7, with D tentatively TRBD1 (5 bases). This CDR3 is 16 amino acids long. Trimming took 2 bases from V and 3 from J, leaving 20 bases between them. Per the germline V gene, CDR1 is GTSNPN and CDR2 is SVGIG (reference sequence). The CDR3 loop reads CAWSPLDDRAVYEQYF. In nucleotides, the CDR3 is TGTGCCTGGAGTCCACTTGACGACAGAGCTGTCTACGAGCAGTACTTC.

The chain joins TRBV25-1 to TRBJ1-4; no clear D gene. Trimming pared 3 bases from V and 0 bases from J, leaving 14 bases between. Germline values: CDR1 MGHDK, CDR2 SYGVNS. CDR3 length equals 17 residues. The chain's CDR3 is CASSDPKRGATNEKLFF. The CDR3 bases are TGTGCCAGCAGTGATCCCAAAAGAGGTGCAACTAATGAAAAACTGTTTTTT.

The rearrangement joins TRBV4-2 to TRBJ2-1, with D unclear. CDR3 size: 15 residues. The germline V and J ends were trimmed by 2 bases and 3 bases, with 11 bases remaining between them. The germline CDR1 and CDR2 sequences are LGHNA and YNFKEQ. CDR3: CASSQFLADYNEQFF. In DNA form, the CDR3 reads TGTGCCAGCAGCCAATTTCTTGCGGACTACAATGAGCAGTTCTTC.

The J gene is TRBJ2-7, the V gene TRBV7-2, with 9 bases identical to TRBD1. V shed 3 bases and J 5 bases; nucleotides not matched to a gene: 8. The CDR3 has 15 amino acids. The germline CDR1 and CDR2 sequences are SGHTA and FQGNSA. The CDR3: CASSLTGQGPHEQYF. CDR3 sequence (DNA): TGTGCCAGCAGCTTGACTGGACAGGGGCCCCACGAGCAGTACTTC.

The chain recombines TRBV27 with TRBJ2-7; no reliable D call. The CDR3 extends over 17 amino acids. V lost 2 bases to trimming and J lost 6 bases, with 23 bases between them. CDR1 and CDR2 from the germline V gene are MNHEY and SMNVEV (reference sequence). The CDR3 spells CASSLKESIRAALEQYF. For the CDR3, the DNA is TGTGCCAGCAGTTTAAAAGAGTCGATCCGCGCGGCCCTCGAGCAGTACTTC.

This clone was recorded a few times. The V and J genes are TRBV5-4 and TRBJ2-1, with 7 bases that match TRBD2. The germline V gene encodes CDR1 SGHNT and CDR2 YYREEE (reference sequence). The CDR3 sequence is 16 residues long. Trimming removed 6 bases from V and 1 base from J; junction bases left unmatched: 10. The CDR3 region has the DNA TGTGCCAGCAACGCCATGGGCGGGGGATCCTACAATGAGCAGTTCTTC. As protein: CASNAMGGGSYNEQFF.

This rearrangement joins TRBV18 to TRBJ2-3; 8 bases match TRBD2. CDR1 and CDR2 (germline): KGHSH, LQKENI. Trimming at V came to 3 bases and at J to 4 bases, leaving 12 bases not matched to a gene. CDR3 length: 17 residues. The DNA of the CDR3 is TGTGCCAGCTCACCCGCGGAACTAGCGGAACCGCCAGATACGCAGTATTTT. This gives the protein CASSPAELAEPPDTQYF.

The V and J genes are TRBV5-1 and TRBJ2-5; D is unresolved. This CDR3 has 13 residues. Trimming cost V 0 bases and J 2 bases, with 5 bases left between them. Per the germline V gene, CDR1 is SGHRS and CDR2 is YFSETQ. CDR3 sequence reads: CASSLDRQETQYF. CDR3 nucleotides: TGCGCCAGCAGCTTGGACAGACAAGAGACCCAGTACTTC. The variable domain in full, completed from reference TRBV5-1 and TRBJ2-5, reads KAGVTQTPRYLIKTRGQQVTLSCSPISGHRSVSWYQQTPGQGLQFLFEYFSETQRNKGNFPGRFSGRQFSNSRSEMNVSTLELGDSALYLCASSLDRQETQYFGPGTRLLVL.

The gene calls are TRBV9 and TRBJ1-5, with 10 positions matching TRBD1. CDR1 is SGDLS and CDR2 is YYNGEE in the germline V gene. The V and J ends lost 3 bases and 4 bases, in that order; junction bases with no gene match: 4. This CDR3 spans 15 amino acids. The CDR3 reads CASSEAGQGNQPQHF. The CDR3 DNA is TGTGCCAGCAGCGAGGCGGGACAGGGGAATCAGCCCCAGCATTTT.

This rearrangement joins TRBV13 to TRBJ1-3; possible D gene TRBD1, 5 bases. There are 16 residues in the CDR3. V was trimmed by 5 bases and J by 0 bases, leaving 14 bases between them. Per the germline V gene, CDR1 is PRHDT and CDR2 is FYEKMQ (reference sequence). This CDR3 is CASSTKQAPSGNTIYF. The CDR3, as DNA: TGTGCCAGCAGCACCAAACAGGCGCCCTCTGGAAACACCATATATTTT.